This T cell receptor (beta chain) was observed in a study of T-cell memory formation after mild COVID-19. Each CDR3 protein is one row after TCRdb ran MiXCR on the 5' RACE reads. Of about 440,000 distinct CDR3 sequences listed, approximately 20% are singletons. Specimen: PBMCs or a T cell subset sorted from them (not recorded which). This TCR was recovered from an adult woman who had mild COVID-19 (a few samples of this study predate the infection). Cell type and time point are not known.

CDR3 residues: CASSQHPGQVPGELFF. DNA for the CDR3: TGTGCCAGCAGCCAACATCCGGGACAGGTGCCCGGGGAGCTGTTTTTT. The chain is built from TRBV12-3 or TRBV12-4 and TRBJ2-2; TRBD1 matches at 8 bases. The CDR3 contains 16 residues. Trimming removed 6 bases from V and 6 bases from J; junction bases left unmatched: 12.